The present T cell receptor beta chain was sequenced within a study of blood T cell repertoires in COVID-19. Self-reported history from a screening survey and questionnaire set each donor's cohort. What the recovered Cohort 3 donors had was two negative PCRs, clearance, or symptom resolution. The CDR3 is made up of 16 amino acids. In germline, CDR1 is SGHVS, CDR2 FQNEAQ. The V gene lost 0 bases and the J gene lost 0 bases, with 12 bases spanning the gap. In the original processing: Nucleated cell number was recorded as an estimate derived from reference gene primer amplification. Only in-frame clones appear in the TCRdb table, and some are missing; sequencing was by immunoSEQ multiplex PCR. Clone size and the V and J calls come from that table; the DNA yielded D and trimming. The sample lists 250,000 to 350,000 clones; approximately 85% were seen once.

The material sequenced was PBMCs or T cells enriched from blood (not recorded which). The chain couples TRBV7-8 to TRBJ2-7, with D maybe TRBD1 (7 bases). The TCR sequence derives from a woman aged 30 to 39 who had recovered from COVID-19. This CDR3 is CASSLAWRDSSYEQYF. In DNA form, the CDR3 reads TGTGCCAGCAGCTTAGCCTGGCGGGACAGCTCCTACGAGCAGTACTTC.